This entry lists 5 T cell receptor beta chains sequenced from one sample in a study of cytomegalovirus exposure and HLA in healthy donors. Researchers ran the PCR with 60 Vbeta and 13 Jbeta primers. Repertoires were generated with immunoSEQ multiplex PCR, while TCRdb's copy carries only in-frame clones and drops some. Among 50,000 or so clones listed, 60% to 80% were seen once. Sequenced sample: PBMCs. Receptors originate from a woman in her 40s in good health and CMV-seropositive.

The V gene is TRBV18, the J gene TRBJ1-6; 10 bases are a match to TRBD1. The V segment lost 8 bases and the J segment 10 bases; nucleotides outside the gene matches: 14. This CDR3 is 16 amino acids long. CDR1 and CDR2 from the germline V gene are KGHSH and LQKENI. The CDR3 protein is CASRTPSGTGVSPLHF. CDR3 bases: TGTGCCAGCCGGACCCCTTCCGGGACAGGGGTCTCACCCCTCCACTTT.

This chain uses TRBV4-3 with TRBJ1-1; D is unclear. Germline V gene data show CDR1 as LGHNA and CDR2 as YSLEER. Trimming pared 0 bases from V and 4 bases from J, leaving 12 bases between. This CDR3 spans 15 amino acids. As DNA, the CDR3 is TGCGCCAGCAGCCAAGAATATTTTAGTTTCACTGAAGCTTTCTTT. This translates into CASSQEYFSFTEAFF.

The chain uses TRBV27 and TRBJ1-2, with TRBD1 identical over 12 bases. Trimming took 7 bases from V and 8 from J; bases not matched to a gene: 8. The CDR3 covers 14 residues. Germline CDR1 reads MNHEY; CDR2 reads SMNVEV (reference sequence). This chain's CDR3 is CASKTGQGARGYTF. As DNA, the CDR3 is TGTGCCAGCAAAACGGGACAGGGGGCGAGGGGCTACACCTTC.

The chain couples TRBV30 to TRBJ1-2; D gene unclear. This CDR3 is built from 14 residues. Germline CDR1 GTSNPN, CDR2 SVGIG (reference sequence). Trimming removed 4 bases from V and 5 bases from J, with 17 bases in between. The CDR3 DNA is TGTGCCTGGACTCCTCATAACAGATTTTATGGCTACACCTTC. Translation: CAWTPHNRFYGYTF.

This clone appeared a few times. The chain joins TRBV5-1 to TRBJ1-2, with TRBD1 matching 9 bases. There are 15 residues in the CDR3. The germline CDR1 and CDR2 sequences are SGHRS and YFSETQ. With V trimmed by 1 base and J by 6 bases, 7 bases remained unmatched. In DNA, the CDR3 is TGCGCCAGCAGCTTGAGTGGGGGACAGGGAGATGGCTACACCTTC. It yields the protein CASSLSGGQGDGYTF.